This TCR beta chain comes out of a study of blood T cell repertoires in COVID-19. Study in general: COVID-19 samples from acute and convalescent phases originated in the United States, Italy and Spain. T cells, B-cell-depleted T cells, or PBMCs provided the cDNA or gDNA that served as material.

Original data processing: Nucleated cell counts were estimated from reference gene primer amplification. Data came from immunoSEQ multiplex PCR; TCRdb stores just in-frame clones and leaves some out. That table is the source of V, J and clone size, and D and trimming were worked out from the DNA. The sample gives around 190,000 clones, roughly 85% of which show up once; less than 9% is in the top ten. V lost 1 base to trimming and J lost 0 bases, with 10 bases between them. CDR1 and CDR2 (germline): SGHRS, YFSETQ. The CDR3 is 15 residues long. With respect to this clone: The sample holds other DNA sequences that translate to the same CDR3.

Sequenced: peripheral blood. This chain uses TRBV5-1 with TRBJ1-1; a weak D match, TRBD1 (5 bases). This receptor was taken from an older woman with acute or convalescent COVID-19. For the CDR3, the DNA is TGCGCCAGCAGCTTGACCGGGGGTATGAACACTGAAGCTTTCTTT. It translates to CASSLTGGMNTEAFF. Drawing the rest from reference TRBV5-1 and TRBJ1-1, the complete variable domain is KAGVTQTPRYLIKTRGQQVTLSCSPISGHRSVSWYQQTPGQGLQFLFEYFSETQRNKGNFPGRFSGRQFSNSRSEMNVSTLELGDSALYLCASSLTGGMNTEAFFGQGTRLTVV.